A single TCR beta chain is shown here with its context. Its antigen is as yet unknown. Between the trimmed V and J ends, which lost 8 bases and 5 bases, there was a span of 18 bases. The length of the CDR3 is 14 residues. Germline-derived CDR1 and CDR2 are MNHEY and SVGAGI. The sample belongs to a study of OX40 agonist ivuxolimab in advanced cancers. Libraries were prepared by immunoSEQ multiplex PCR; TCRdb keeps only in-frame clonotypes and omits some of them. The table has under 95,000 clones, more than 80% seen once. Study results and limitations: By week 6 at 0.1 to 3.0 mg/kg, blood CD4+ and CD8+ T cells had expanded clonally. Low levels of normalized T-cell clonal expansion also appeared in some nonresponders.

The J gene is TRBJ1-1, the V gene TRBV6-5, with D perhaps TRBD1 (6 bases). This specimen was CD4+ or CD8+ T cells sorted from blood, taken in a trial of the OX40 agonist ivuxolimab. The sequence derives from an adult with an advanced solid tumor such as melanoma, head and neck, liver or kidney cancer. CDR3 nucleotide sequence: TGTGCCAGCGGATCCCCACAGGGTGGAACTGAAGCTTTCTTT. Its translation is CASGSPQGGTEAFF.